This T cell receptor beta chain was recovered during a study of glioma-infiltrating T cells after dendritic cell vaccination. Libraries were prepared by immunoSEQ multiplex PCR; TCRdb keeps only in-frame clonotypes and omits some of them. The sample has tens of thousands of clones, about nine tenths seen once. The J segment lost 0 bases and the V segment lost 5 bases, leaving 13 bases of the junction unmatched. CDR1 KGHSH and CDR2 LQKENI come from the germline V gene. The length of the CDR3 is 18 residues. Time point specified: after dendritic cell vaccination, including at tumor progression/relapse.

The sequenced sample was blood, obtained after dendritic cell vaccination. This receptor was taken from a human donor with glioblastoma. The V and J genes are TRBV18 and TRBJ1-1; TRBD1 matches at 9 bases. The CDR3 is CASSVLQGAIRVNTEAFF. In DNA form, the CDR3 reads TGTGCCAGCTCAGTCTTACAGGGGGCCATAAGGGTGAACACTGAAGCTTTCTTT.